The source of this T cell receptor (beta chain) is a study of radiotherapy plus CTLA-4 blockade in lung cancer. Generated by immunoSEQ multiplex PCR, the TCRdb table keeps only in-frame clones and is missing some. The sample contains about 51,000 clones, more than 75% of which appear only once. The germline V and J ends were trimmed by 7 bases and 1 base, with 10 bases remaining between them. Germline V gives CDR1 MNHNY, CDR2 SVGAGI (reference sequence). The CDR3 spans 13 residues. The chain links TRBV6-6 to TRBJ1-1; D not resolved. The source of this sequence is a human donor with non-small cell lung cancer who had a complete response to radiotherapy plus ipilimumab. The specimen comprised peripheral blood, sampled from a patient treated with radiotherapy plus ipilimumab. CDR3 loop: CASTYAENTEAFF. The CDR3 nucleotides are TGTGCCAGCACTTATGCAGAGAACACTGAAGCTTTCTTT.